Reported below is one TCR beta chain. The source of the sample is a study of OX40 agonist ivuxolimab in advanced cancers. V lost 5 bases, J lost 3 bases, and 3 bases stayed unmatched. The CDR3 is 14 residues long. Looked up from germline, CDR1 is MNHEY and CDR2 is SVGAGI. Profiling relied on immunoSEQ multiplex PCR, and the TCRdb table lists in-frame clones only, not all of them. The sample lists around 100,000 clones; 90% to 95% were seen once. V and J are TRBV6-5 and TRBJ2-3; 9 bases map to TRBD2. This sequence originates from an adult with an advanced solid tumor such as melanoma, head and neck, liver or kidney cancer. The source was CD4+ or CD8+ T cells sorted from blood, collected in a trial of the OX40 agonist ivuxolimab. This chain's CDR3 is CASSRAGGTDTQYF. The CDR3 region has the DNA TGTGCCAGCAGTCGCGCGGGAGGGACAGATACGCAGTATTTT.